A single sample is the source of the 16 T cell receptor beta chains below, sequenced in a study of cytomegalovirus exposure and HLA in healthy donors. PCR employed 60 Vbeta and 13 Jbeta primers. Some clones are missing from TCRdb's copy, which holds only in-frame ones; the method was immunoSEQ multiplex PCR. The repertoire holds about 120,000 clones, with 9.5% as singletons. Material: PBMCs. The receptors were sampled from a man aged 25 to 45 in good health and CMV-seronegative.

J is TRBJ2-4 and V is TRBV2, with D tentatively TRBD1 (6 bases). The V end was cut by 7 bases, the J end by 0 bases, with 13 bases between. Germline V gene data show CDR1 as SNHLY and CDR2 as FYNNEI. The CDR3 is 15 residues long. The CDR3 loop is CASNRDILAKNIQYF. DNA for the CDR3: TGTGCCAGCAATCGGGACATCCTAGCCAAAAACATTCAGTACTTC.

The chain joins TRBV6-1 to TRBJ2-7; D is unclear. From germline, CDR1 is MNHNS and CDR2 SASEGT. Trimming removed 5 bases from V and 0 bases from J, with 8 bases in between. This CDR3 spans 13 amino acids. The CDR3 DNA follows: TGTGCCAGCAGTCCGCGGAGCTCCTACGAGCAGTACTTC. It is translated as CASSPRSSYEQYF.

In its sample, this clone was seen a few times. Additional DNA sequences in this sample encode the identical CDR3. The chain recombines TRBV9 with TRBJ1-1, with D maybe TRBD1 (6 bases). Germline loops: CDR1 SGDLS, CDR2 YYNGEE. The CDR3 is 14 amino acids. The V end was cut by 2 bases, the J end by 3 bases, with 11 bases between. The CDR3 DNA is TGTGCCAGCAGCGTTATGGGGGCGGACACTGAAGCTTTCTTT. Translating it yields CASSVMGADTEAFF.

The chain has TRBV4-1 and TRBJ2-5, with 7 bases identical to TRBD2. V gave up 4 bases and J gave up 5 bases; unmatched junction bases: 13. Germline-derived CDR1 and CDR2 are MGHRA and YSYEKL. The CDR3 is 16 amino acids. The CDR3 sequence is CASSLTWTSLLETQYF. The CDR3 bases are TGCGCCAGCAGCCTTACCTGGACTAGTCTTCTGGAGACCCAGTACTTC.

This clone was counted only a few times. This chain connects TRBV27 to TRBJ1-1, with 10 bases matching TRBD1. Germline CDR1 is MNHEY and CDR2 is SMNVEV (reference sequence). The V gene end was trimmed by 8 bases and the J gene end by 4 bases; junction bases not matched to a gene: 4. The CDR3 extends over 13 amino acids. The CDR3 here is CASAWTGGTEAFF. DNA of the CDR3: TGTGCCAGCGCCTGGACAGGGGGCACTGAAGCTTTCTTT.

This clone has only a few counts. The genes are TRBV5-6 and TRBJ1-2; 10 bases fit TRBD1. CDR3 size: 14 residues. Trimming removed 3 bases from V and 8 bases from J; junction bases left unmatched: 7. Looked up from germline, CDR1 is SGHDT and CDR2 is YYEEEE. CDR3 nucleotide sequence: TGTGCCAGCAGCTGGGACAGGGGCATCTACGGCTACACCTTC. Protein product: CASSWDRGIYGYTF.

This clone was found a few times. This chain uses TRBV4-1 with TRBJ2-7; 10 positions match TRBD1. After removal of 1 base from V and 3 bases from J, the junction contained 0 bases not matched to a gene. In germline, CDR1 is MGHRA, CDR2 YSYEKL. CDR3 length equals 14 residues. In DNA form, the CDR3 reads TGCGCCAGCAGCCAAGGGGACAGGGGCTACGAGCAGTACTTC. Translating it yields CASSQGDRGYEQYF.

V gene TRBV19 combines with J gene TRBJ2-7; TRBD2 might be the D (6 bases). The CDR3 has 15 amino acids. Trimming left V 5 bases short and J 3 bases short, with 17 bases between. Germline V gives CDR1 LNHDA, CDR2 SQIVND (reference sequence). CDR3 residues: CASSLEGGGFYEQYF. The CDR3 DNA reads TGTGCCAGTAGTCTGGAGGGCGGAGGGTTCTACGAGCAGTACTTC.

This clone was recorded a few times. The CDR3 loop is CASSPGLAGGQNYGEQFF. The CDR3 DNA follows: TGTGCCAGCAGCCCAGGACTAGCGGGAGGCCAAAACTACGGTGAGCAGTTCTTC. The rearrangement joins TRBV7-3 to TRBJ2-1, with TRBD2 matching 14 bases. The V gene end was trimmed by 5 bases and the J gene end by 9 bases; junction bases not matched to a gene: 15. The CDR3 has 18 residues. Looked up from germline, CDR1 is SGHTA and CDR2 is FQGTGA.

The chain joins TRBV5-6 to TRBJ2-1, with TRBD2 matching 7 bases. CDR3 length equals 15 residues. The V gene's germline CDR1 is SGHDT and CDR2 YYEEEE. After removal of 5 bases from V and 9 bases from J, the junction contained 14 bases not matched to a gene. CDR3 nucleotide sequence: TGTGCCAGCAGTGGGGGGAGGGAGTTCATTTCTGAGCAGTTCTTC. It yields the protein CASSGGREFISEQFF.

In this sample, this clone turned up a few times. The chain employs TRBV11-2 and TRBJ1-5, with TRBD1 matching over 8 bases. The length of the CDR3 is 15 residues. The junction had 1 base not matched to a gene; V was cut back by 1 base and J by 2 bases. Germline V gives CDR1 SGHAT, CDR2 FQNNGV. The CDR3: CASSLGGQGNQPQHF. The CDR3 coding sequence is TGTGCCAGCAGCTTAGGGGGACAGGGCAATCAGCCCCAGCATTTT.

V and J are TRBV30 and TRBJ2-2, with 7 positions matching TRBD2. CDR3 length: 14 residues. With 3 bases clipped from V and 6 bases from J, the junction kept 7 bases outside the gene matches. Per the germline V gene, CDR1 is GTSNPN and CDR2 is SVGIG (reference sequence). CDR3 residues: CAWSDPGGPGELFF. The CDR3 coding sequence is TGTGCCTGGAGCGACCCGGGGGGACCCGGGGAGCTGTTTTTT.

The chain has TRBV18 and TRBJ1-5; 9 nucleotides line up with TRBD1. The CDR3 sequence is 15 residues long. J lost 2 bases, V lost 3 bases, and 2 bases had no gene match. Germline values: CDR1 KGHSH, CDR2 LQKENI. The chain's CDR3 is CASSPDRGGNQPQHF. CDR3 sequence (DNA): TGTGCCAGCTCACCCGACAGGGGGGGCAATCAGCCCCAGCATTTT.

With regard to this clone: Because the CDR3 is missing its conserved closing phenylalanine or tryptophan, this is likely a read error. The V and J genes are TRBV29-1 and TRBJ1-1, with 8 positions matching TRBD1. The germline V gene has CDR1 SQVTM and CDR2 ANQGSEA. Unmatched junction bases numbered 8, after V lost 5 bases and J lost 3 bases. The CDR3 covers 14 residues. The chain's CDR3 is CSVIGQGFYTEAFL. The CDR3 nucleotides are TGCAGCGTTATAGGACAGGGATTTTACACTGAAGCTTTCCTT.

The V gene is TRBV7-9, the J gene TRBJ2-3; 8 positions match TRBD2. V was clipped by 3 bases and J by 2 bases; unmatched bases: 4. The germline V gene encodes CDR1 SEHNR and CDR2 FQNEAQ (reference sequence). The CDR3 has 15 amino acids. DNA of the CDR3: TGTGCCAGCAGCTTGGGCGGGGGGTTCACAGATACGCAGTATTTT. Its translation is CASSLGGGFTDTQYF.

J is TRBJ2-1 and V is TRBV4-1; 10 positions agree with TRBD2. The V gene's germline CDR1 is MGHRA and CDR2 YSYEKL. CDR3 length: 16 residues. J lost 4 bases, V lost 4 bases, and 7 bases had no gene match. CDR3 nucleotides: TGCGCCAGCAGCCCACAGGAAGCGGGAGGGTACAATGAGCAGTTCTTC. Translating gives CASSPQEAGGYNEQFF.